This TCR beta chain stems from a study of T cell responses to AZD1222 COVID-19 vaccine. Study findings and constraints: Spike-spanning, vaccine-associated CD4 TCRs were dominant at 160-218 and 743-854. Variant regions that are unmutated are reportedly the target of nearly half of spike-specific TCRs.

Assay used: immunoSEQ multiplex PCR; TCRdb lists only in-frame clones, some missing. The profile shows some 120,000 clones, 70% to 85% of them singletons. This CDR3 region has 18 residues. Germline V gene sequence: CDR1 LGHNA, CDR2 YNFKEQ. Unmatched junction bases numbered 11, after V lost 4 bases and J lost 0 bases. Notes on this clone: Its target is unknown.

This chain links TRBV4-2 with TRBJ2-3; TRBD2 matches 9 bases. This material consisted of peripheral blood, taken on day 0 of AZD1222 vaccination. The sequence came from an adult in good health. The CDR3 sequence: CASSLTTSGYSSTDTQYF. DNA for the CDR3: TGTGCCAGCAGCCTAACGACTAGCGGATACTCTAGCACAGATACGCAGTATTTT.